The TCR beta chain described here comes from a study of breast tumors, draining lymph nodes, adjacent tissues. Each CDR3 protein gets one entry after TCRdb re-called the multiplex PCR reads with MiXCR. The sample lists 15,000 or so distinct CDR3 sequences, more than 45% seen once, with under 30% in the top ten. As regards this clonotype: What it binds is not known.

This CDR3 region has 14 residues. Trimming stripped 4 bases from V and 0 bases from J, with 10 bases between. Germline V gene data show CDR1 as SGHRS and CDR2 as YFSETQ. Broader study findings: Tumors had less TCR diversity than lymph nodes, more than nontumor tissue. Luminal-like breast cancer showed significantly higher tumor–nontumor repertoire similarity than basal-like.

The clonotype originates from a female donor with breast cancer. Some clones in this sample may be carry-over from other donors' samples. The sequencing sample was made of tumor-adjacent breast tissue. The chain links TRBV5-1 to TRBJ1-2; unclear D gene. DNA of the CDR3: TGCGCCAGCAGCATCCATGGGGCTAACTATGGCTACACCTTC. This sequence encodes CASSIHGANYGYTF.